This entry is about one T cell receptor beta chain. Repertoires were generated with immunoSEQ multiplex PCR, while TCRdb's copy carries only in-frame clones and drops some. The table shows about 280,000 clones, with nearly 90% occurring only once. This sample was taken from a study of blood T cell repertoires in COVID-19. The material sequenced was PBMCs or T cells enriched from blood (not recorded which). This receptor was obtained from a woman in her fifties or sixties who had recovered from COVID-19.

The chain's CDR3 is CASSVPGQDSGANVLTF. Here the CDR3 DNA reads TGTGCCAGCAGTGTGCCGGGACAGGACTCTGGGGCCAACGTCCTGACTTTC. The chain has TRBV2 and TRBJ2-6, with 8 bases that match TRBD1. The V segment lost 4 bases and the J segment 0 bases; nucleotides outside the gene matches: 5. CDR1 SNHLY and CDR2 FYNNEI come from the germline V gene. The CDR3 totals 17 residues.